Listed below are T cell receptor beta chains from one sample, sequenced in a study of CD8 T cells in Susac syndrome. TCRdb reprocessed the immunoSEQ multiplex PCR reads via MiXCR and lists one record per CDR3 protein. The table has fewer than 85,000 distinct CDR3 sequences, roughly 95% seen once; the top ten hold about 0.48%. Sequenced: CD8+ T cells from PBMCs. The receptors here all came from a human donor with Susac syndrome. Both conserved end residues are trimmed from each CDR3.

J gene: TRBJ1-5; CDR3 length: 12; V gene: TRBV20-1; CDR3 protein: SARVLGGDQPQH
J gene: TRBJ1-1; CDR3 length: 10; V gene: TRBV29-1; CDR3 protein: SVVGGRFEAF
J gene: TRBJ2-2; CDR3 length: 13; V gene: TRBV3-1; CDR3 protein: ASSPFVGRSGELF
J gene: TRBJ2-7; CDR3 length: 14; V gene: TRBV11-2; CDR3 protein: ASSFWTAGVAYEQY
J gene: TRBJ2-7; CDR3 length: 12; V gene: TRBV10-3; CDR3 protein: AIKRQGANNEQY
J gene: TRBJ2-1; CDR3 length: 14; V gene: TRBV7-2; CDR3 protein: ASSPSSTGTNNEQF
J gene: TRBJ2-7; CDR3 length: 13; V gene: TRBV27; CDR3 protein: ASSLSRRGTDEQY
J gene: TRBJ2-5; CDR3 length: 14; V gene: TRBV4-3; CDR3 protein: ASSQVTRGREETQY
J gene: TRBJ2-1; CDR3 length: 12; V gene: TRBV20-1; CDR3 protein: SARELGSKNEQF
J gene: TRBJ2-7; CDR3 length: 12; V gene: TRBV5-1; CDR3 protein: ASSFAGPTYEQY
J gene: TRBJ1-2; CDR3 length: 12; V gene: TRBV6-5; CDR3 protein: ASSPTGVNYGYT
J gene: TRBJ2-1; CDR3 length: 10; V gene: TRBV7-9; CDR3 protein: ASSGRTDEQF
J gene: TRBJ1-2; CDR3 length: 12; V gene: TRBV11-2; CDR3 protein: ASSFGGDKGGYT
J gene: TRBJ2-5; CDR3 length: 17; V gene: TRBV7-9; CDR3 protein: ASSESGLAGTNGWETQY